These 29 T cell receptor beta chains originate from one sample sequenced in a study of chemoradiotherapy in HPV16-positive cancers. The table came from immunoSEQ multiplex PCR; TCRdb's copy has only in-frame clones and leaves some out. The sample has 45,000 to 60,000 clones; more than 75% are singletons. The sequences come from blood, collected from a patient who underwent chemoradiotherapy. These receptors were taken from a human donor with HPV-associated anogenital cancer.

This chain links TRBV5-1 with TRBJ2-7; D is unclear. The CDR3 loop spans 13 amino acids. Germline values: CDR1 SGHRS, CDR2 YFSETQ. With 6 bases removed from V and 0 bases from J, the gap between germline ends came to 10 bases. The CDR3 is CASNPGSSYEQYF. DNA for the CDR3: TGCGCCAGCAACCCCGGAAGCTCCTACGAGCAGTACTTC.

The chain employs TRBV7-2 and TRBJ2-5; tentatively, D is TRBD1 (6 bases). Germline V gene data show CDR1 as SGHTA and CDR2 as FQGNSA. The CDR3 is 15 residues long. Trimming removed 5 bases from V and 5 bases from J, with 18 bases in between. The CDR3 coding sequence is TGTGCCAGCAGCCCCGACAGGCTCCAAGCGGAGACCCAGTACTTC. It yields the protein CASSPDRLQAETQYF.

CDR3 bases: TGTGCCAGCAGCTTAAGGGCCCTATCTTACGAGCAGTACTTC. Translated: CASSLRALSYEQYF. This chain joins TRBV7-9 and TRBJ2-7; D not resolved. Trimming left V 2 bases short and J 4 bases short, with 12 bases between. The CDR3 extends over 14 amino acids. CDR1 and CDR2 from the germline V gene are SEHNR and FQNEAQ (reference sequence).

The V call is TRBV2, the J call TRBJ2-7, with 8 nucleotides matching TRBD1. Germline-derived CDR1 and CDR2 are SNHLY and FYNNEI. V lost 6 bases, J lost 5 bases, and 9 bases stayed unmatched. The CDR3 covers 14 residues. In nucleotides, the CDR3 is TGTGCCAGCAGCGTGGACAGGGCGACGGACGAGCAGTACTTC. This codes for CASSVDRATDEQYF.

DNA of the CDR3: TGTGCCAGCAGTGATGAGGGATTGGCCTACAATGAGCAGTTCTTC. It is translated as CASSDEGLAYNEQFF. The chain carries TRBV25-1 and TRBJ2-1; D may be TRBD2 (5 bases). The CDR3 runs to 15 residues. V was clipped by 3 bases and J by 2 bases, with 11 bases between them. CDR1 and CDR2 from the germline V gene are MGHDK and SYGVNS.

The chain is built from TRBV18 and TRBJ2-2, with D perhaps TRBD1 (6 bases). The V end lost 4 bases, the J end lost 2 bases, and 17 bases lay between the germline ends. Germline V gene sequence: CDR1 KGHSH, CDR2 LQKENI. The CDR3 totals 17 residues. This CDR3 reads CASSLLPPGANTGELFF. CDR3 DNA: TGTGCCAGCTCACTACTACCCCCAGGGGCAAACACCGGGGAGCTGTTTTTT.

This sequence joins TRBV19 and TRBJ2-2; 7 bases are shared with TRBD2. The V and J ends lost 7 bases and 4 bases, in that order; junction bases with no gene match: 9. CDR1 is LNHDA and CDR2 is SQIVND in the germline V gene (reference sequence). This CDR3 has 15 amino acids. For the CDR3, the DNA is TGTGCCAGTACCAAAGGACTAGACGGCACCGGGGAGCTGTTTTTT. Encoded protein: CASTKGLDGTGELFF.

The chain employs TRBV30 and TRBJ2-3; D may correspond to TRBD1 or TRBD2 (5 bases each). The CDR3 is 14 amino acids. V lost 5 bases, J lost 2 bases, and 14 bases lay in between. The germline V gene has CDR1 GTSNPN and CDR2 SVGIG (reference sequence). CDR3 in DNA: TGTGCCTGGGGGGCGGGCGGCCTCACAGATACGCAGTATTTT. Its protein product is CAWGAGGLTDTQYF. The full variable domain, with the rest looked up from reference TRBV30 and TRBJ2-3, is SQTIHQWPATLVQPVGSPLSLECTVEGTSNPNLYWYRQAAGRGLQLLFYSVGIGQISSEVPQNLSASRPQDRQFILSSKKLLLSDSGFYLCAWGAGGLTDTQYFGPGTRLTVL.

This clone was observed a single time. The chain carries TRBV4-1 and TRBJ1-1; D possibly corresponds to TRBD1 (6 bases). The ends were cut back, 1 base at V and 1 base at J, with 13 bases in the middle. The CDR3 consists of 16 residues. CDR1 MGHRA and CDR2 YSYEKL come from the germline V gene. For the CDR3, the DNA is TGCGCCAGCAGCCAAGGGGTGGGGGGCGCGAACACTGAAGCTTTCTTT. Its translation is CASSQGVGGANTEAFF.

V is TRBV6-6 and J is TRBJ1-2; D possibly corresponds to TRBD1 (5 bases). V gave up 0 bases and J gave up 6 bases, with 11 bases separating them. The CDR3 loop spans 14 amino acids. Germline CDR1 and CDR2: MNHNY and SVGAGI (reference sequence). The CDR3 DNA follows: TGTGCCAGCAGTTACTCGAGAGCAGGGAATGGCTACACCTTC. Amino acids: CASSYSRAGNGYTF.

The V and J genes are TRBV5-4 and TRBJ2-3, with D maybe TRBD1 (6 bases). This CDR3 is built from 13 residues. The germline gives CDR1 SGHNT, CDR2 YYREEE (reference sequence). The V end lost 4 bases, the J end lost 4 bases, and 10 bases lay between the germline ends. CDR3 sequence: CASSNRVADTQYF. The CDR3 nucleotides read TGTGCCAGCAGCAACAGGGTAGCAGATACGCAGTATTTT.

The genes are TRBV6-6 and TRBJ1-6; D gene unclear. V was trimmed by 5 bases and J by 10 bases, leaving 9 bases between them. The CDR3 contains 12 residues. Germline loops: CDR1 MNHNY, CDR2 SVGAGI (reference sequence). The CDR3 DNA follows: TGTGCCAGCAGTCTTTCCGGCTCACCCCTCCACTTT. Translation: CASSLSGSPLHF.

V and J are TRBV27 and TRBJ2-3; possibly TRBD1 for D (6 bases). The CDR3 sequence is 16 residues long. Germline V gene data show CDR1 as MNHEY and CDR2 as SMNVEV (reference sequence). The germline V and J ends were trimmed by 6 bases and 4 bases, with 20 bases remaining between them. CDR3 sequence (DNA): TGTGCCAGCAGCGTCCTGAAGGGGGACCTCCCAGATACGCAGTATTTT. This codes for CASSVLKGDLPDTQYF.

The chain uses TRBV7-3 and TRBJ2-2; 9 bases are a match to TRBD1. This CDR3 has 16 amino acids. V was pared by 5 bases and J by 5 bases, with 9 bases of the junction left unmatched. Per germline, CDR1 SGHTA and CDR2 FQGTGA. The CDR3 is CASSPRQGDDTGELFF. CDR3 coding DNA: TGTGCCAGCAGCCCACGACAGGGGGATGATACCGGGGAGCTGTTTTTT.

The gene calls are TRBV10-3 and TRBJ2-2; the D gene is possibly TRBD1 (6 bases). The CDR3 extends over 15 amino acids. CDR1 is ENHRY, CDR2 SYGVKD, per germline. Trimming stripped 8 bases from V and 5 bases from J, with 18 bases between. CDR3 in DNA: TGTGCCATCGGAAGACAGGAGCCGGGGACCGGGGAGCTGTTTTTT. This encodes CAIGRQEPGTGELFF.

The V and J genes are TRBV9 and TRBJ2-7, with TRBD1 identical over 12 bases. The trim removed 3 bases at V and 7 bases at J, leaving 5 bases unmatched. The germline CDR1 and CDR2 sequences are SGDLS and YYNGEE. The CDR3 has 14 amino acids. The CDR3 here is CASSDGTGGGEQYF. The CDR3 bases are TGTGCCAGCAGCGACGGGACAGGGGGCGGGGAGCAGTACTTC.

This clone was counted between two and nine times. The chain uses TRBV27 and TRBJ2-1; 10 bases are shared with TRBD2. CDR1 is MNHEY and CDR2 is SMNVEV in the germline V gene (reference sequence). J gave up 2 bases and V 5 bases, and 0 bases lay outside the gene matches. The CDR3 length is 14 residues. CDR3 DNA: TGTGCCAGCAGTCTAGCGGGGGCCTACAATGAGCAGTTCTTC. Protein product: CASSLAGAYNEQFF.

The chain combines TRBV12-5 with TRBJ2-7; 9 bases match TRBD2. In germline, CDR1 is LGHNT, CDR2 FRNRAP. With V trimmed by 6 bases and J by 2 bases, 5 bases remained unmatched. The CDR3 length is 14 residues. The CDR3 bases are TGTGCTAGTGGGGTAGCGGGAGCCACCTACGAGCAGTACTTC. Translated: CASGVAGATYEQYF.

The chain carries TRBV6-5 and TRBJ2-7; no clear D. Germline lookup yields CDR1 MNHEY and CDR2 SVGAGI. The CDR3 is 14 amino acids. Trimming pared 5 bases from V and 6 bases from J, leaving 17 bases between. The CDR3 sequence is CASSRRPSNGEQYF. The CDR3 DNA sequence: TGTGCCAGCAGTCGCCGGCCAAGCAATGGCGAGCAGTACTTC.

This chain links TRBV6-5 with TRBJ1-2, with D uncertain. The V gene's germline CDR1 is MNHEY and CDR2 SVGAGI. V was trimmed by 2 bases and J by 0 bases, leaving 10 bases between them. This CDR3 has 15 amino acids. The CDR3 spells CASSYGKATNYGYTF. The CDR3 nucleotides are TGTGCCAGCAGTTACGGGAAGGCGACTAACTATGGCTACACCTTC.

This sequence joins TRBV7-6 and TRBJ2-1, with D perhaps matching TRBD1 (7 bases). The CDR3 loop spans 13 amino acids. Trimming removed 4 bases at V and 9 bases at J, with 13 bases between. CDR1 is SGHVS, CDR2 FNYEAQ, per germline. The CDR3 DNA follows: TGTGCCAGCAGCTCTGGAGGGGGCATTGAGCAGTTCTTC. It codes for CASSSGGGIEQFF.

This clone was detected a few times. The chain joins TRBV5-4 to TRBJ1-5, with 9 bases lining up with TRBD1. The germline CDR1 and CDR2 sequences are SGHNT and YYREEE (reference sequence). Unmatched junction bases numbered 4, after V lost 2 bases and J lost 4 bases. The CDR3 contains 15 residues. For the CDR3, the DNA is TGTGCCAGCAGCTTAGCGGGACAGGGTAATCAGCCCCAGCATTTT. Translated: CASSLAGQGNQPQHF.

The rearrangement links TRBV7-9 to TRBJ2-2, with no clear D. V gave up 10 bases and J gave up 3 bases, with 15 bases separating them. The CDR3 extends over 14 amino acids. CDR1 SEHNR and CDR2 FQNEAQ come from the germline V gene (reference sequence). CDR3 sequence reads: CATEERLDTGELFF. CDR3 nucleotides: TGTGCCACCGAAGAGAGGTTAGACACCGGGGAGCTGTTTTTT.

This rearrangement joins TRBV7-8 to TRBJ2-4; 7 bases are a match to TRBD1. The germline gives CDR1 SGHVS, CDR2 FQNEAQ. CDR3 length: 16 amino acids. V gave up 6 bases and J gave up 0 bases; unmatched junction bases: 8. The CDR3 loop reads CASSFDRALAKNIQYF. The CDR3, as DNA: TGTGCCAGCAGTTTCGACAGGGCGTTAGCCAAAAACATTCAGTACTTC.

This sequence joins TRBV4-3 and TRBJ1-4, with TRBD1 identical over 9 bases. With 5 bases clipped from V and 8 bases from J, the junction kept 9 bases outside the gene matches. CDR1 and CDR2 from the germline V gene are LGHNA and YSLEER. CDR3 size: 15 residues. The CDR3, as DNA: TGCGCCAGCAGCACCCGGGGACAGGGTCTGGAAAAACTGTTTTTT. Translation gives CASSTRGQGLEKLFF.

The chain uses TRBV19 and TRBJ2-2; 9 bases fit TRBD2. CDR1 and CDR2 (germline): LNHDA, SQIVND (reference sequence). This CDR3 region has 16 residues. J lost 6 bases, V lost 5 bases, and 10 bases had no gene match. The CDR3 sequence is CASSPRPSGKSGELFF. The DNA of the CDR3 is TGTGCCAGTAGTCCGCGCCCTAGCGGGAAATCCGGGGAGCTGTTTTTT.

V usage is TRBV5-3 and J usage is TRBJ2-1; D call uncertain. TRBV5-3 is an ORF, and what it does is uncertain. The CDR3 runs 12 residues. V was trimmed by 1 base and J by 9 bases, leaving 8 bases between them. The CDR3 is CARSLLTSEQFF. The CDR3 DNA is TGTGCCAGAAGCTTGTTGACCTCTGAGCAGTTCTTC.

V and J are TRBV9 and TRBJ2-1; 9 nucleotides line up with TRBD2. This CDR3 is built from 17 residues. In germline, CDR1 is SGDLS, CDR2 YYNGEE. V was pared by 4 bases and J by 0 bases, with 8 bases of the junction left unmatched. DNA of the CDR3: TGTGCCAGCAGCCCGAGACTAGCGGTGAGCTCCTACAATGAGCAGTTCTTC. Its protein is CASSPRLAVSSYNEQFF.

This clone was seen a handful of times. This chain connects TRBV6-4 to TRBJ1-5; 10 bases agree with TRBD1. V was clipped by 3 bases and J by 2 bases; unmatched bases: 1. CDR3 length equals 15 residues. The germline V gene has CDR1 MRHNA and CDR2 SNTAGT. In nucleotides, the CDR3 is TGTGCCAGCAGTGAAGGGACAGGGGGCAATCAGCCCCAGCATTTT. It encodes CASSEGTGGNQPQHF.